This T cell receptor beta chain was recovered during a study of blood T cell repertoires in COVID-19. Background on the study: Whether acute or convalescent, the COVID-19 samples came from the United States, Italy and Spain. PBMCs, B-cell-depleted T cells, or T cells provided the cDNA or gDNA that made up the material.

A Seattle source enrolled patients during active infection and followed them longitudinally. The germline CDR1 and CDR2 sequences are SGHTA and FQGNSA. With 1 base removed from V and 11 bases from J, the gap between germline ends came to 13 bases. The length of the CDR3 is 13 residues. In the original workflow: Amplification of reference gene primers was used by the study to estimate nucleated cell counts. Repertoires were generated with immunoSEQ multiplex PCR, while TCRdb's copy carries only in-frame clones and drops some. The V and J calls and the clone size are those of that table, but D and trimming were determined from the DNA. The sample records over 150,000 clones, around four fifths being singletons.

What was sequenced was peripheral blood. The TCR was taken from a woman aged 40-49 years with COVID-19, enrolled during active disease. The rearrangement uses TRBV7-2 and TRBJ2-3; D gene ambiguous. CDR3: CASSLVSSVGQYF. In DNA form, the CDR3 reads TGTGCCAGCAGCTTAGTAAGCTCCGTCGGGCAGTATTTT.